The clone carrying this T cell receptor (beta chain) came up a few times. Its antigen is undetermined. With 6 bases removed from V and 11 bases from J, the gap between germline ends came to 19 bases. The germline V gene has CDR1 MNHNS and CDR2 SASEGT. The CDR3 loop spans 13 amino acids. The data were produced by immunoSEQ multiplex PCR, yet TCRdb's version contains in-frame clones alone and is incomplete. The data hold under 150,000 clones, with 65% to 85% observed a single time. The source of the sample is a study of cytotoxic CD8 clonotypes in ibrutinib-treated CLL. Study-wide background: Response sampling occurred after a median 12 months of treatment (range 6 to 36). Findings and limits, study-wide: Clonality showed a rise at ibrutinib response that reversed toward baseline at progression.

The rearrangement uses TRBV6-1 and TRBJ1-2, with D tentatively TRBD1 (5 bases). The sequencing used PBMCs, collected after 36 months of ibrutinib treatment. The clonotype was recovered from a human donor with chronic lymphocytic leukemia. DNA for the CDR3: TGTGCCAGCAGGGGGGGTCGGGACTCGTCGTACACCTTC. Translating it yields CASRGGRDSSYTF.